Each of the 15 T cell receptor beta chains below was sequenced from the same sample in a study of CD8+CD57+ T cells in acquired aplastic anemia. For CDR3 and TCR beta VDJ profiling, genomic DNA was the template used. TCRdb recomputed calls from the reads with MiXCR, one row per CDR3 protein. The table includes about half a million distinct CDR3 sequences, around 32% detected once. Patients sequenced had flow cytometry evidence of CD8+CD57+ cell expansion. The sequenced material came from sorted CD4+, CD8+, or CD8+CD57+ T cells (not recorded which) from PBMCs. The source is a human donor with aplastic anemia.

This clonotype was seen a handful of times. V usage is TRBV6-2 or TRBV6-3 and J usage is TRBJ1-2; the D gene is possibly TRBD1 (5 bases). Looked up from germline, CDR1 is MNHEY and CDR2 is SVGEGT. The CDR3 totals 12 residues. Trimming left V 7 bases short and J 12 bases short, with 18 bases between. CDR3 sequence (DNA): TGTGCCAGCACCCTAACCCCCGGGACCAACACCTTC. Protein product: CASTLTPGTNTF.

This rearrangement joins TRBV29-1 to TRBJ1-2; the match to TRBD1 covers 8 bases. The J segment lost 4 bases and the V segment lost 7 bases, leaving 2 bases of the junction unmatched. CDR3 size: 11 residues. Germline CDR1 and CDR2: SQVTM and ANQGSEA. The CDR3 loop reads CSAQGGYGYTF. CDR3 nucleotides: TGCAGCGCACAGGGGGGCTATGGCTACACCTTC.

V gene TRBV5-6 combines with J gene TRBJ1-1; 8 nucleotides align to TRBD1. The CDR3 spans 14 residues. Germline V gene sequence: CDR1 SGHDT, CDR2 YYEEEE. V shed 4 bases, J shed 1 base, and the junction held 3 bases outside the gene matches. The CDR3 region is CASSHDRGNTEAFF. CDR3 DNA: TGTGCCAGCAGCCACGACAGGGGGAACACTGAAGCTTTCTTT.

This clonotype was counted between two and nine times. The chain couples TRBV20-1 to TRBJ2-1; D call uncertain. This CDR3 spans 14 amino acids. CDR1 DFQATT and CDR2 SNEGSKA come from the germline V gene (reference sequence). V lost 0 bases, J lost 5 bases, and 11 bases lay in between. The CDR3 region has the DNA TGCAGTGCTAGAGATCACCAAGGCAACAATGAGCAGTTCTTC. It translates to CSARDHQGNNEQFF.

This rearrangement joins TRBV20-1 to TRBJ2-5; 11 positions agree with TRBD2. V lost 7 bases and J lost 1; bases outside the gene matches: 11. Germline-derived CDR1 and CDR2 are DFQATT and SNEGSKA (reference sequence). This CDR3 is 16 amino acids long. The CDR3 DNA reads TGCAGTGTACTCCCTAGACTAGCGGGGATCCAAGAGACCCAGTACTTC. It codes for CSVLPRLAGIQETQYF.

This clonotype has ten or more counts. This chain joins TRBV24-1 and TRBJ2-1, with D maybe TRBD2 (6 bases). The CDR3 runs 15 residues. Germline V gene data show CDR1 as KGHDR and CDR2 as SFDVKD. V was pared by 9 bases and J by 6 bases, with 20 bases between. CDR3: CATSPGRPSSNEQFF. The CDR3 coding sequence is TGTGCCACCTCTCCCGGGAGACCCAGCAGCAATGAGCAGTTCTTC.

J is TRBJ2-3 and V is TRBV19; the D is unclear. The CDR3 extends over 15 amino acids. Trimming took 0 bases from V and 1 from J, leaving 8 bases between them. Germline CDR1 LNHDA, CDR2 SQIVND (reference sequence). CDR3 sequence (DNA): TGTGCCAGTAGTATAGACCGGTCACGCACAGATACGCAGTATTTT. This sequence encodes CASSIDRSRTDTQYF.

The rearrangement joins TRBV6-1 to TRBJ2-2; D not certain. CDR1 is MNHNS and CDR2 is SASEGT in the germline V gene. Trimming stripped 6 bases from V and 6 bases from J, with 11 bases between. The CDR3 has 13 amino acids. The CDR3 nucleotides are TGTGCCAGCAGGGTGACATGGGCCGGGGAGCTGTTTTTT. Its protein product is CASRVTWAGELFF.

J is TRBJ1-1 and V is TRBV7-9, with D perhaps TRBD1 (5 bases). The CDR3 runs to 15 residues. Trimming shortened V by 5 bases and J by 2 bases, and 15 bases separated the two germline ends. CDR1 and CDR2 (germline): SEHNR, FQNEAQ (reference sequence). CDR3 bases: TGTGCCAGCAGCCCCCCCGGGGCAGGAAACACTGAAGCTTTCTTT. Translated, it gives CASSPPGAGNTEAFF.

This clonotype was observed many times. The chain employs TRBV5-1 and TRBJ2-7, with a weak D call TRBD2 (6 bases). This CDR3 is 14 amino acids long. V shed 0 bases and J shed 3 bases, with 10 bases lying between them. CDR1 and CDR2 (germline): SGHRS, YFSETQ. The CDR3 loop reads CASSLGTEGYEQYF. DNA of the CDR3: TGCGCCAGCAGCTTGGGGACGGAGGGCTACGAGCAGTACTTC.

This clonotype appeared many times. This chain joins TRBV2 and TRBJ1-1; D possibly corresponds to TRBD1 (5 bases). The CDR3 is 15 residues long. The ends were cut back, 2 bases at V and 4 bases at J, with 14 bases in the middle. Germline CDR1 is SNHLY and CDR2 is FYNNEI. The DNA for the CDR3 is TGTGCCAGCAGTGAAACTGGGGGGGTTGCCACTGAAGCTTTCTTT. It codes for CASSETGGVATEAFF.

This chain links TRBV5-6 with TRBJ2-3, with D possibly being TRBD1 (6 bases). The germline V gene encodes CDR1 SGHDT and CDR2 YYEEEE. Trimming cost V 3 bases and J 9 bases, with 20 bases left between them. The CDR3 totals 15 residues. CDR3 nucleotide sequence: TGTGCCAGCAGCTCTGCCTTGGGGGCCTACACAACGCAGTATTTT. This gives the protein CASSSALGAYTTQYF.

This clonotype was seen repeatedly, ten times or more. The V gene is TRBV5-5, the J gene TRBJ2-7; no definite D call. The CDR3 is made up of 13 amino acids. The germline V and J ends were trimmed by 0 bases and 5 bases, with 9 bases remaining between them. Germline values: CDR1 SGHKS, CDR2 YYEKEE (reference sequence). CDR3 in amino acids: CASSLVHPDEQYF. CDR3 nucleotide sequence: TGTGCCAGCAGCTTGGTCCACCCGGACGAGCAGTACTTC.

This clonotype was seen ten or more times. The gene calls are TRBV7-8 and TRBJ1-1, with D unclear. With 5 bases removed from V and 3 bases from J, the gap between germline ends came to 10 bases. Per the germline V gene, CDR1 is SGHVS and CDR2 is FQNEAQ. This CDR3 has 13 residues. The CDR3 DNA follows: TGTGCCAGCAGCCCCGTCCCGGACACTGAAGCTTTCTTT. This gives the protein CASSPVPDTEAFF.

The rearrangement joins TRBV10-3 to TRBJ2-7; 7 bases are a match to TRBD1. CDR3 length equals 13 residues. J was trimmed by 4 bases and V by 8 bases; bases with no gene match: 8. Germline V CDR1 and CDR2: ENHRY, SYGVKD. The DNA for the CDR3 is TGTGCCATCCTTAGGGGGCGCGGGTACGAGCAGTACGTC. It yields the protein CAILRGRGYEQYV.